Detailed here is one TCR beta chain. Its antigen is unidentified. The treatment: some 19 received Ad26.COV2.S at low or high dose, single or two shots; a few received placebo; per-sample allocation not given. The investigators took samples on day 63 after the first vaccine or placebo injection. Germline CDR1 reads MDHEN; CDR2 reads SYDVKM. This CDR3 has 13 residues. Deletions cut 2 bases from V and 12 bases from J, with 14 bases between. The entry originates in a study of Ad26.COV2.S vaccination and SARS-CoV-2 variants. Study overall: Donor participated within the Ad26.COV2.S arm of the COV1001 trial. Study-wide results and caveats: Across vaccine and placebo recipients, the breadth of non-spike TCRs was similar.

Profiled with immunoSEQ multiplex PCR; TCRdb holds only in-frame clones, not every one. This repertoire shows fewer than 500,000 clones, 89% found once; its top ten account for approximately 2.5%. This receptor was obtained from a person between 18 and 60 years old who received the Ad26.COV2.S COVID-19 vaccine or a placebo. The rearrangement joins TRBV28 to TRBJ2-4; tentatively, D is TRBD1 or TRBD2 (5 bases each). The sample here was peripheral blood, taken in a trial of Ad26.COV2.S vaccine versus placebo. Written as DNA, the CDR3 is TGTGCCAGCAGTTTAGCTAGAGGGGTTCCTCAGTACTTC. Protein: CASSLARGVPQYF.